The rows below give T cell receptor beta chains drawn from one sample of a study of blood T cell repertoires in COVID-19. Clones were read by immunoSEQ multiplex PCR, and TCRdb kept only the in-frame ones, dropping some. Of 210,000 or so clones listed, roughly 90% are singletons. Sequencing input: peripheral blood. The receptors stem from a woman between 40 and 55 years old who had recovered from COVID-19. CDR3s include the opening cysteine and the closing phenylalanine or tryptophan. A D gene is named only where the DNA matches it firmly. Part of the rows lack a size; the others show once, few, many or a class for expanded clones.

TRBJ2-1	TRBV28	once	TRBD2	TGTGCCAGCAGCCCGGGGGGTAGCGGATCCGACAATGAGCAGTTCTTC	CASSPGGSGSDNEQFF
TRBJ1-4	TRBV10-2	-	-	TGCGCCAGCAGGGGTCCGGCGGTATGGGAAAAACTGTTTTTT	CASRGPAVWEKLFF
TRBJ2-1	TRBV30	-	TRBD2	TGTGCCTGGAGCCCGGGACTAGCGGGAGGTGAGCAGTTCTTC	CAWSPGLAGGEQFF
TRBJ2-5	TRBV30	-	TRBD2	TGTGCCTGGAGTGTACGGGAGGTTCGAAAAGAGACCCAGTACTTC	CAWSVREVRKETQYF
TRBJ2-1	TRBV19	-	TRBD2	TGTGCCAGTAGTATGACTAGCGGCAGTTACAATGAGCAGTTCTTC	CASSMTSGSYNEQFF
TRBJ2-7	TRBV27	-	TRBD1	TGTGCCAGCAGTCCCTACGACAGGGGTGCCAACGAGCAGTACTTC	CASSPYDRGANEQYF
TRBJ2-7	TRBV7-9	-	-	TGTGCCAGCTCAAGAGGTTCACCCCCCTACGAGCAGTACTTC	CASSRGSPPYEQYF
TRBJ2-5	TRBV10-3	-	-	TGTGCCAGCGGATTAGGGGGGGTCCAAGAGACCCAGTACTTC	CASGLGGVQETQYF
TRBJ2-3	TRBV11-3	once	-	TGTGCCAGCAGCCCCTCCACAGATACGCAGTATTTT	CASSPSTDTQYF
TRBJ2-1	TRBV19	-	-	TGTGCCAGTAGTATAGATCCCACAGGGAATGAGCAGTTCTTC	CASSIDPTGNEQFF
TRBJ1-2	TRBV6-5	-	-	TGTGCCAGCAGTTACGGGGGCAGGGCTGGCTACACCTTC	CASSYGGRAGYTF
TRBJ2-6	TRBV6-1	-	-	TGTGCCAGCAGTGAACCGGGGTTTGGGGCCAACGTCCTGACTTTC	CASSEPGFGANVLTF
TRBJ2-3	TRBV10-3	once	-	TGTGCCATCAGCGAGGGGCTACGAGATACGCAGTATTTT	CAISEGLRDTQYF
TRBJ1-2	TRBV30	-	TRBD1	TGTGCCTGGAGTCCAGACAGGGCGGGAGGCTACACCTTC	CAWSPDRAGGYTF
TRBJ2-3	TRBV11-3	-	TRBD1	TGTGCCAGCAGCTTAGGACAGGGGAGCACAGATACGCAGTATTTT	CASSLGQGSTDTQYF
TRBJ2-3	TRBV28	once	TRBD1	TGTGCCAGCAGCTTTTCTCCGGGACAGTTCACAGATACGCAGTATTTT	CASSFSPGQFTDTQYF
TRBJ2-7	TRBV5-5	-	TRBD1	TGTGCCAGCAGCTTGGCCGGGACAGGAGCCTACGAGCAGTACTTC	CASSLAGTGAYEQYF
TRBJ1-5	TRBV15	-	-	TGTGCCACCAGCAGAGATCAGACCTGGGCCCAGCCCCAGCATTTT	CATSRDQTWAQPQHF
TRBJ2-7	TRBV11-3	-	-	TGTGCCAGCAGCTCGCCCGACAGGCCCTACGAGCAGTACTTC	CASSSPDRPYEQYF
TRBJ2-1	TRBV5-6	once	-	TGTGCCAGCAGCCGGACTACCTCCTCCTACAATGAGCAGTTCTTC	CASSRTTSSYNEQFF
TRBJ1-1	TRBV29-1	-	-	TGCAGCGTCCGACTTGGGGCAGGGAATGAAGCTTTCTTT	CSVRLGAGNEAFF
TRBJ2-5	TRBV7-3	-	-	TGTGCCAGCAGCCGGGATGGGGAGACCCAGTACTTC	CASSRDGETQYF
TRBJ2-2	TRBV7-3	-	TRBD2	TGTGCCAGCAGCTTAGGGGACTATCACACCGGGGAGCTGTTTTTT	CASSLGDYHTGELFF
TRBJ2-2	TRBV6-8	-	-	TGTGCCAGCAGTTACTCGAAGTACAACCCCAGGGGAAGGAGGCGGGCCGGGGAGCTGTTTTTT	CASSYSKYNPRGRRRAGELFF
TRBJ2-3	TRBV5-1	-	-	TGCGCCAGCAGCTTGGGGGCGGGATCCACAGATACGCAGTATTTT	CASSLGAGSTDTQYF
TRBJ1-4	TRBV28	-	-	TGTGCCAGCAGTTTAGGACTCACTACAACTAATGAAAAACTGTTTTTT	CASSLGLTTTNEKLFF